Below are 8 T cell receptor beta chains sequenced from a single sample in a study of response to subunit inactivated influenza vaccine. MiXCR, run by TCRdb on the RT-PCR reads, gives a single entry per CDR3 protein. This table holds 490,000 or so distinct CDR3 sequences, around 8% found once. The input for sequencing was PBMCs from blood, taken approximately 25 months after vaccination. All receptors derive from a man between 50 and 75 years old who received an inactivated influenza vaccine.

Here the CDR3 reads CASSEDALNTEAFF. CDR3 in DNA: TGTGCCAGCAGTGAAGATGCCCTGAACACTGAAGCTTTCTTT. The chain carries TRBV6-1 and TRBJ1-1; no reliable D call. Germline V gives CDR1 MNHNS, CDR2 SASEGT. The CDR3 loop spans 14 amino acids. V was shortened by 1 base and J by 0 bases, with 6 bases between the two germline ends.

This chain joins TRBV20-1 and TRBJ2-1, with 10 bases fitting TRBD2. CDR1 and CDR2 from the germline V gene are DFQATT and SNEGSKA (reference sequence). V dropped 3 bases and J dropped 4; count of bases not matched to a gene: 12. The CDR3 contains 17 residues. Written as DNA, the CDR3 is TGCAGTGCTAGGGCCCTAGGTAGCGGGGGGCAATACAATGAGCAGTTCTTC. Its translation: CSARALGSGGQYNEQFF.

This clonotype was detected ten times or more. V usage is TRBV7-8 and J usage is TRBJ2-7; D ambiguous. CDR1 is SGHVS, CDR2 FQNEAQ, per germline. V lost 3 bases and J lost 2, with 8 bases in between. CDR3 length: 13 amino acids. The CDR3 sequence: CASSFQRTYEQYF. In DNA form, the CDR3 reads TGTGCCAGCAGCTTTCAGAGAACCTACGAGCAGTACTTC.

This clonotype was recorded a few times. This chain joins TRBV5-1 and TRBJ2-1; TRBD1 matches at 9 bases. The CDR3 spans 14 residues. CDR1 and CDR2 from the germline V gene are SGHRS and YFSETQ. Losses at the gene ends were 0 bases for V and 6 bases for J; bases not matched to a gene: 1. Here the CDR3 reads CASSLGQGVNEQFF. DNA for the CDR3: TGCGCCAGCAGCTTGGGACAGGGGGTCAATGAGCAGTTCTTC.

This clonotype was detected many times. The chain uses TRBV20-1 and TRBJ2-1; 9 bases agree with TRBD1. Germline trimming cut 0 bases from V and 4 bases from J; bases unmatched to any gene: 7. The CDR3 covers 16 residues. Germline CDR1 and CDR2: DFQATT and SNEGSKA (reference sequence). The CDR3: CSARDPGQGVYNEQFF. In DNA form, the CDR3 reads TGCAGTGCTAGAGATCCGGGACAGGGCGTGTACAATGAGCAGTTCTTC.

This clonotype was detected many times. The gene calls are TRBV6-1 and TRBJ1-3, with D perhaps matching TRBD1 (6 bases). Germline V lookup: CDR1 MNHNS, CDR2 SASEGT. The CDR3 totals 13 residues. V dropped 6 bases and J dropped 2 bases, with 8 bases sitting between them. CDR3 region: CASRQGTGNTIYF. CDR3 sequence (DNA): TGTGCCAGCAGACAGGGCACTGGAAACACCATATATTTT.

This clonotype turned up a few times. The CDR3 coding sequence is TGTGCCACCAGTGATGGACGTCTCCAGGGCTATGGCTACACCTTC. Its translation is CATSDGRLQGYGYTF. The V call is TRBV24-1, the J call TRBJ1-2; D is perhaps TRBD1 (5 bases). CDR1 KGHDR and CDR2 SFDVKD come from the germline V gene. Trimming left V 3 bases short and J 4 bases short, with 14 bases between. The CDR3 is 15 residues long.

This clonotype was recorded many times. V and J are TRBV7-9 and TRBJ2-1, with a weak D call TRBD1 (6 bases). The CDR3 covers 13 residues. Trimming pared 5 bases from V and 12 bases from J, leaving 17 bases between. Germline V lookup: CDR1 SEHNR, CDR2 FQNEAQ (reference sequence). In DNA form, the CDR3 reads TGTGCCAGCAGCGAAAGACAGGCACAAGGGCAGTTCTTC. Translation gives CASSERQAQGQFF.